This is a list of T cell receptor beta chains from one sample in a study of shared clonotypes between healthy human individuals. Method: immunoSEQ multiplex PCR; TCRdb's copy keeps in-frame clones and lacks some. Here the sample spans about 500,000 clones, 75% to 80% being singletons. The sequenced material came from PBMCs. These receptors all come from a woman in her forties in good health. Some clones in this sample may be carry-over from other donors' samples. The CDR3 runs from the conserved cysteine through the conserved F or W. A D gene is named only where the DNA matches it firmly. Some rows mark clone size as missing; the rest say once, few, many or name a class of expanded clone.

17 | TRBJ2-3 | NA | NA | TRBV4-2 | TGTGCCAGCAGCCAAGATCTAGGACTAACCCACACAGATACGCAGTATTTT | CASSQDLGLTHTDTQYF
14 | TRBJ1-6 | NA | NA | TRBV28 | TGTGCCAGCAGTGCCCCCACTGGAAATTCACCCCTCCACTTT | CASSAPTGNSPLHF
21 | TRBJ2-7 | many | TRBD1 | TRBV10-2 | TGCGCCAGCAGTGAGTCGCGGTTCCGGGACAGGGGGTCCCATATCTCCTACGAGCAGTACTTC | CASSESRFRDRGSHISYEQYF
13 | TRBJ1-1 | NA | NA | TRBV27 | TGTGCCAGCAGTAGGGGGTTCGGGGCTGAAGCTTTCTTT | CASSRGFGAEAFF
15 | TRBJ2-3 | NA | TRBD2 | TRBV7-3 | TGTGCCAGCAGCTCGGGACTAGCAGTCACAGATACGCAGTATTTT | CASSSGLAVTDTQYF
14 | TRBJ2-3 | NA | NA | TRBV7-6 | TGTGCCAGCAGCCTTACCCTGATTGGAGATACGCAGTATTTT | CASSLTLIGDTQYF
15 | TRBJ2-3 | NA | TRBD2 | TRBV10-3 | TGTGCCATCAGTTTGGCGGGAGGCGGGACAGATACGCAGTATTTT | CAISLAGGGTDTQYF
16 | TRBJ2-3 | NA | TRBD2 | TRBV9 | TGTGCCAGCAGCCCCCGTGGGGGGGAGCCCACAGATACGCAGTATTTT | CASSPRGGEPTDTQYF
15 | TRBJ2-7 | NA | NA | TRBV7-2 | TGTGCCAGCAGCTTAAGAACTGTATCAACCTACGAGCAGTACTTC | CASSLRTVSTYEQYF
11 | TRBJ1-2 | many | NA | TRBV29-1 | TGCAGCGTTTTGACCCACTATGGCTACACCTTC | CSVLTHYGYTF
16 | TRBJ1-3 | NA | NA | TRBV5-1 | TGCGCCAGCAGCTTGGGAGACCGAGGCTCTGGAAACACCATATATTTT | CASSLGDRGSGNTIYF
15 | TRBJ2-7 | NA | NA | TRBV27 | TGTGCCAGCAGGCCCCCGGTCGCGGGTCCCTACGAGCAGTACTTC | CASRPPVAGPYEQYF
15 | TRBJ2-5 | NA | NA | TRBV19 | TGTGCCAGTAGTATAGGCGGGACAGAACAAGAGACCCAGTACTTC | CASSIGGTEQETQYF
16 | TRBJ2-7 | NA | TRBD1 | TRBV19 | TGTGCCAGTAGTATAGTAACGGGGACAGGGGACTACGAGCAGTACTTC | CASSIVTGTGDYEQYF
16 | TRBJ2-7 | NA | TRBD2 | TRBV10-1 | TGCGCCAGCAGTGAGTCTAGGCGGGAGACTTTATTACGTCCGTACTTC | CASSESRRETLLRPYF
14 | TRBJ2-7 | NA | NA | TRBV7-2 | TGTGCCAGCAGCTCTCTCCTTAGCTCCTACGAGCAGTACTTC | CASSSLLSSYEQYF
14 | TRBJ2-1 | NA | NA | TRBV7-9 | TGTGCCAGCTCTCAAGGGAGTCCGTACAATGAGCAGTTCTTC | CASSQGSPYNEQFF
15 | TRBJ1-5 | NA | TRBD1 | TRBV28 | TGTGCCAGCAGCCTCACGGGACAGGCGGATCAGCCCCAGCATTTT | CASSLTGQADQPQHF
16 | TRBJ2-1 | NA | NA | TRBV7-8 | TGTGCCAGCAGCCCAACCCGGGGGAGCTCCTACAATGAGCAGTTCTTC | CASSPTRGSSYNEQFF
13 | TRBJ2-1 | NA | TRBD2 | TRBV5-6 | TGTGCCAGCGAAGGGACTAGAAGGAATGAGCAGTTCTTC | CASEGTRRNEQFF
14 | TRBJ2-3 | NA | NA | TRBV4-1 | TGCGCCAGCCGAGCGGGTGCTACGGCAGATACGCAGTATTTT | CASRAGATADTQYF
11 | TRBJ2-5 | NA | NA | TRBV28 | TGTGCCAGCAGGATCCAAGAGACCCAGTACTTC | CASRIQETQYF
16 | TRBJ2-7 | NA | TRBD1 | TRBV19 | TGTGCCAGTAGTATTCGCGGGACAGGGGGTTCCTACGAGCAGTACTTC | CASSIRGTGGSYEQYF
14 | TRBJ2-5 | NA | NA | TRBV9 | TGTGCCAGCAGCGCCACAGGGACGCAAGAGACCCAGTACTTC | CASSATGTQETQYF
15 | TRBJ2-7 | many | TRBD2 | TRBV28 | TGTGCCAGCGGGTCCGCCGGGACTAGCGAGTACGAGCAGTACTTC | CASGSAGTSEYEQYF
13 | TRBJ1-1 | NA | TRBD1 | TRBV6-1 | TGTGCCAGCAGGAGGACAGGGGACACTGAAGCTTTCTTT | CASRRTGDTEAFF
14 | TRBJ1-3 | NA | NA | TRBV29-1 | TGCAGCGTCCGGGCCTCGGAGGCTGGAAACACCATATATTTT | CSVRASEAGNTIYF
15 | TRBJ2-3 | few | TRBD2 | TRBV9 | TGTGCCAGCAGCGTCACTAGCGTCGGGCCAGATACGCAGTATTTT | CASSVTSVGPDTQYF
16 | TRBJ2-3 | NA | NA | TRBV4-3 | TGCGCCAGCAGCCAAGTGGTGTCCTCAGCGTCAGATACGCAGTATTTT | CASSQVVSSASDTQYF
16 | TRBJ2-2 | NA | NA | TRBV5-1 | TGCGCCAGCAGCTTTTTTGGCGGAGCGAACACCGGGGAGCTGTTTTTT | CASSFFGGANTGELFF
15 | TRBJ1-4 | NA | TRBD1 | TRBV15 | TGTGCCACCAGCAGAGAACAGGGGGCAGGGGAAAAACTGTTTTTT | CATSREQGAGEKLFF
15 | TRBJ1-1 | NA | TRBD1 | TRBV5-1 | TGCGCCAGCAGCTTAAGACAGGGTACGGGCACTGAAGCTTTCTTT | CASSLRQGTGTEAFF
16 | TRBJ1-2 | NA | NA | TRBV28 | TGTGCCAGCAGTTTAAGTCAGCCGGGACGGCTCTATGGCTACACCTTC | CASSLSQPGRLYGYTF
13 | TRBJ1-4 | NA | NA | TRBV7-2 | TGTGCCAGCAGCTTAGCGGGGGTTGAAAAACTGTTTTTT | CASSLAGVEKLFF
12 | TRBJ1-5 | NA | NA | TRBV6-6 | TGTGCCAGCAGGGAGAGCAATCAGCCCCAGCATTTT | CASRESNQPQHF
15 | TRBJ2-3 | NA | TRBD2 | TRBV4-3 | TGCGCCAGCAGCCCAATAGCGGGAGGGGCAGATACGCAGTATTTT | CASSPIAGGADTQYF
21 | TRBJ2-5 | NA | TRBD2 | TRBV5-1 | TGCGCCAGCAGCCTTTCCCGGACTAGCGGGAGGGAGGTTCTCAGATGGGAGACCCAGTACTTC | CASSLSRTSGREVLRWETQYF
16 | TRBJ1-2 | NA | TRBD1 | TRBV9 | TGTGCCAGCAGCTCCCTCCCAGGGGGCGCGTCGGTTGGCTACACCTTC | CASSSLPGGASVGYTF
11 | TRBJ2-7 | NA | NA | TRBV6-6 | TGTGCCAGCAGCCAGGGACGCGAGCAGTACTTC | CASSQGREQYF
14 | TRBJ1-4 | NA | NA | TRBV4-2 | TGTGCCAGCAGCCGGGATTTAGCTAATGAAAAACTGTTTTTT | CASSRDLANEKLFF
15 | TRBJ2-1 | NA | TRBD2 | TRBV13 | TGTGCCAGCAGCTCCGGACTAGCGGTTTACAATGAGCAGTTCTTC | CASSSGLAVYNEQFF
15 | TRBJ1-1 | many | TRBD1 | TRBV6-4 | TGTGCCAGCAGTGAGTCTGGGACAGCAAACACTGAAGCTTTCTTT | CASSESGTANTEAFF
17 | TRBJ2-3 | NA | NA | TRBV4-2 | TGTGCCAGCAGCCGAGACTGGACTTACCAAGGAACAGATACGCAGTATTTT | CASSRDWTYQGTDTQYF
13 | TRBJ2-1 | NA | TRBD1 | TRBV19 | TGTGCCAGTACTCCGACAGGGGACAATGAGCAGTTCTTC | CASTPTGDNEQFF
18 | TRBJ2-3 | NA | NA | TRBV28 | TGTGCCAGCAGTTCCACGCCGTGGGCTGCCGTAAGCACAGATACGCAGTATTTT | CASSSTPWAAVSTDTQYF
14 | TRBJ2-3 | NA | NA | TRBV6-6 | TGTGCCAGCAGGGCGGAACTTAGCACAGATACGCAGTATTTT | CASRAELSTDTQYF
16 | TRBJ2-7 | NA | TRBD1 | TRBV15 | TGTGCCACCAGCAGTCCACTAACTACAGGGGACTACGAGCAGTACTTC | CATSSPLTTGDYEQYF
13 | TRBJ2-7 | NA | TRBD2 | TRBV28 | TGTGCCAGCACCGTTAGCGGGACCTACGAGCAGTACTTC | CASTVSGTYEQYF
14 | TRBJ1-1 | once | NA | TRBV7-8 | TGTGCCAGCAGCTTGGGAGAAAGGGCAGCGGTGGCTTTCTTT | CASSLGERAAVAFF
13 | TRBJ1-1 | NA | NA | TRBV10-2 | TGCGCCAGCAGTGAGGACATGACCACTGAAGCTTTCTTT | CASSEDMTTEAFF
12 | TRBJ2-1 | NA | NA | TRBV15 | TGTGCCACCAGCAGGTCTCGTGATGAGCAGTTCTTC | CATSRSRDEQFF
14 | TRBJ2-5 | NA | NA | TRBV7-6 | TGTGCCAGCAGCTTAGGTTTTGCGCAAGAGACCCAGTACTTC | CASSLGFAQETQYF
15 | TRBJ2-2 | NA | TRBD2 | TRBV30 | TGTGCCTGGGGAATAGGACTAGCCGGCACCGGGGAGCTGTTTTTT | CAWGIGLAGTGELFF
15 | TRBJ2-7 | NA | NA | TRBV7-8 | TGTGCCAGCAGCCAGCAAATCGGGTCCGGCAGCGAGCAGTACTTC | CASSQQIGSGSEQYF
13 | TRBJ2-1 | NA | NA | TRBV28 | TGTGCCAGCACCGGCGGGCAGGTTGGAGAGCAGTTCTTC | CASTGGQVGEQFF
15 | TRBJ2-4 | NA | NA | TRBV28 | TGTGCCAGCAGACCTAGGGGGTGGTTGGGAAACATTCAGTACTTC | CASRPRGWLGNIQYF
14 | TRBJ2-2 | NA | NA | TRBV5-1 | TGCGCCAGCAGGACCCCTTCGAACACCGGGGAGCTGTTTTTT | CASRTPSNTGELFF
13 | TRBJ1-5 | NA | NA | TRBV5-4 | TGTGCCAGCAGCTTGGATAGGGATCAGCCCCAGCATTTT | CASSLDRDQPQHF
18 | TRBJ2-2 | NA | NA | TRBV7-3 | TGTGCCAGCAGCTCCCTAGCGACCCGGTTCCCCAACACCGGGGAGCTGTTTTTT | CASSSLATRFPNTGELFF
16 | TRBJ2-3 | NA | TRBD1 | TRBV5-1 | TGCGCCAGCAGCCCGGGACAGGGGGCGCGTACAGATACGCAGTATTTT | CASSPGQGARTDTQYF